A single sample is the source of the 24 T cell receptor beta chains below, sequenced in a study of blood T cell repertoires in COVID-19. Clones were sequenced by immunoSEQ multiplex PCR, and TCRdb holds only the in-frame ones, with some missing. The table shows fewer than 300,000 clones, with roughly four fifths occurring only once. Sequencing used PBMCs or T cells enriched from blood (not recorded which). These receptors originate from a man in his forties who had been exposed to COVID-19.

The chain joins TRBV7-9 to TRBJ1-2, with D possibly matching TRBD1 (5 bases). Germline-derived CDR1 and CDR2 are SEHNR and FQNEAQ (reference sequence). Trimming left V 2 bases short and J 0 bases short, with 13 bases between. The CDR3 is made up of 16 amino acids. The CDR3 sequence: CASSLSFRTSNYGYTF. CDR3 nucleotide sequence: TGTGCCAGCAGCTTATCTTTCCGGACATCTAACTATGGCTACACCTTC.

This clone appeared once. The gene calls are TRBV7-8 and TRBJ2-4, with 8 nucleotides matching TRBD2. V lost 0 bases and J lost 3; bases outside the gene matches: 13. This CDR3 is built from 19 residues. The germline V gene has CDR1 SGHVS and CDR2 FQNEAQ. CDR3 residues: CASSLAFASGPWGKNIQYF. The CDR3 DNA sequence: TGTGCCAGCAGCTTAGCGTTCGCTAGCGGGCCCTGGGGCAAAAACATTCAGTACTTC. The full variable domain, with the rest looked up from reference TRBV7-8 and TRBJ2-4, is GAGVSQSPRYKVAKRGQDVALRCDPISGHVSLFWYQQALGQGPEFLTYFQNEAQLDKSGLPSDRFFAERPEGSVSTLKIQRTQQEDSAVYLCASSLAFASGPWGKNIQYFGAGTRLSVL.

The chain combines TRBV19 with TRBJ1-1, with a tentative D call TRBD1 (6 bases). Trimming removed 5 bases from V and 0 bases from J, with 16 bases in between. The CDR3 runs to 16 residues. CDR1 is LNHDA and CDR2 is SQIVND in the germline V gene (reference sequence). CDR3 in DNA: TGTGCCAGTAGTCCAAAGGACAGAGGGGTGAACACTGAAGCTTTCTTT. Its protein product is CASSPKDRGVNTEAFF.

J is TRBJ2-3 and V is TRBV7-9; 9 bases fit TRBD2. Germline V CDR1 and CDR2: SEHNR, FQNEAQ (reference sequence). The ends lost 6 bases at V and 3 bases at J; junction bases unmatched: 10. The CDR3 loop spans 16 amino acids. Written as DNA, the CDR3 is TGTGCCAGCAGTCCTTATAGCGGGAGTTGGACAGATACGCAGTATTTT. Protein product: CASSPYSGSWTDTQYF.

The J gene is TRBJ1-1, the V gene TRBV5-6; D perhaps matches TRBD1 (5 bases). With 2 bases removed from V and 3 bases from J, the gap between germline ends came to 11 bases. Germline CDR1 SGHDT, CDR2 YYEEEE. CDR3 size: 14 residues. The CDR3 nucleotides read TGTGCCAGCAGCTTACAGGTCAGGGACACTGAAGCTTTCTTT. Its translation: CASSLQVRDTEAFF.

In DNA form, the CDR3 reads TGTGCCAGCTCACCAGCCCAGGCGTATGGCTACACCTTC. This encodes CASSPAQAYGYTF. The chain uses TRBV18 and TRBJ1-2; D ambiguous. The CDR3 is 13 residues long. With 2 bases removed from V and 5 bases from J, the gap between germline ends came to 9 bases. Germline V gene sequence: CDR1 KGHSH, CDR2 LQKENI.

V and J are TRBV7-9 and TRBJ2-3, with a tentative D call TRBD2 (6 bases). The V gene lost 5 bases and the J gene lost 4 bases, with 19 bases spanning the gap. Germline CDR1 is SEHNR and CDR2 is FQNEAQ (reference sequence). The CDR3 is 16 amino acids. In DNA form, the CDR3 reads TGTGCCAGCAGCGGGGTGGGAGCGGAGGGTTCAGATACGCAGTATTTT. Its protein product is CASSGVGAEGSDTQYF.

The chain joins TRBV19 to TRBJ1-4; D is unresolved. V was pared by 1 base and J by 8 bases, with 8 bases between. This CDR3 comprises 13 residues. CDR1 is LNHDA, CDR2 SQIVND, per germline (reference sequence). The CDR3 coding sequence is TGTGCCAGTAGTATAGCGAACGAGGAAAAACTGTTTTTT. Its translation: CASSIANEEKLFF.

Note on this clone: Compared with germline, one end of the junction differs, possibly owing to a read error. The genes are TRBV20-1 and TRBJ1-1, with D perhaps TRBD1 (6 bases). The CDR3 is 8 residues long. Germline assignment: CDR1 DFQATT and CDR2 SNEGSKA (reference sequence). The CDR3 is CSAQGRDF. In DNA, the CDR3 is TGCAGTGCACAGGGACGAGACTTT.

As regards this clone: The junction differs from germline at one of its ends, possibly a read error. The chain recombines TRBV2 with TRBJ2-5, with D possibly TRBD2 on 6 matching bases. Germline CDR1 is SNHLY and CDR2 is FYNNEI. The CDR3 length is 11 residues. This CDR3 reads CASSEGLGGDF. CDR3 sequence (DNA): TGTGCCAGCAGTGAAGGGCTAGGAGGGGACTTC. The full variable domain, in which reference TRBV2 and TRBJ2-5 provide the parts outside the CDR3, is EPEVTQTPSHQVTQMGQEVILRCVPISNHLYFYWYRQILGQKVEFLVSFYNNEISEKSEIFDDQFSVERPDGSNFTLKIRSTKLEDSAMYFCASSEGLGGDFGPGTRLLVL.

The chain employs TRBV4-1 and TRBJ1-5; no definite D call. There are 15 residues in the CDR3. The germline V gene encodes CDR1 MGHRA and CDR2 YSYEKL. V was cut by 0 bases and J by 8 bases, with 14 bases left in between. The CDR3 sequence: CASSQDITEKEPQHF. In DNA form, the CDR3 reads TGCGCCAGCAGCCAAGATATCACAGAGAAGGAGCCCCAGCATTTT.

Worth noting for this clone: The same CDR3 also results from other DNA sequences found in this sample. This chain links TRBV2 with TRBJ2-5, with D possibly being TRBD1 (6 bases). V was pared by 6 bases and J by 5 bases, with 10 bases between. The V gene's germline CDR1 is SNHLY and CDR2 FYNNEI. The CDR3 has 12 residues. CDR3 bases: TGTGCCAGCAGGGGGGACATTGAGACCCAGTACTTC. This encodes CASRGDIETQYF. Full variable domain (remainder filled in from reference TRBV2 and TRBJ2-5): EPEVTQTPSHQVTQMGQEVILRCVPISNHLYFYWYRQILGQKVEFLVSFYNNEISEKSEIFDDQFSVERPDGSNFTLKIRSTKLEDSAMYFCASRGDIETQYFGPGTRLLVL.

V and J are TRBV15 and TRBJ2-5; D may be TRBD2 (6 bases). The CDR3 sequence is 16 residues long. Germline CDR1 is LNHNV and CDR2 is YYDKDF (reference sequence). V lost 8 bases and J lost 2, with 21 bases in between. The CDR3, as DNA: TGTGCCACCTCGAGGGCAGGACTGGGACTTCAAGAGACCCAGTACTTC. Translated: CATSRAGLGLQETQYF.

CDR3 sequence: CASSTFGGLGNSPLHF. The CDR3 bases are TGTGCCAGCAGCACGTTCGGGGGTTTGGGCAATTCACCCCTCCACTTT. The chain is built from TRBV9 and TRBJ1-6; D is possibly TRBD1 (5 bases). This CDR3 contains 16 residues. The V gene's germline CDR1 is SGDLS and CDR2 YYNGEE. Trimming removed 4 bases from V and 7 bases from J, with 18 bases in between. Full variable domain (outside the CDR3, taken from reference TRBV9 and TRBJ1-6): DSGVTQTPKHLITATGQRVTLRCSPRSGDLSVYWYQQSLDQGLQFLIQYYNGEERAKGNILERFSAQQFPDLHSELNLSSLELGDSALYFCASSTFGGLGNSPLHFGNGTRLTVT.

This clone was recorded a few times. V usage is TRBV19 and J usage is TRBJ1-2; 11 nucleotides agree with TRBD1. The V and J ends lost 6 bases and 5 bases, in that order; junction bases with no gene match: 8. Germline CDR1 reads LNHDA; CDR2 reads SQIVND (reference sequence). The CDR3 has 15 amino acids. CDR3 nucleotide sequence: TGTGCCAGTAGCGAGGGACGGGACAGGGGGTATGGCTACACCTTC. Amino acids: CASSEGRDRGYGYTF.

The rearrangement joins TRBV27 to TRBJ1-1, with a weak D call TRBD1 (5 bases). Trimming removed 1 base at V and 0 bases at J, with 9 bases between. Germline V gives CDR1 MNHEY, CDR2 SMNVEV (reference sequence). The CDR3 spans 15 residues. CDR3 residues: CASSLFQGLNTEAFF. In nucleotides, the CDR3 is TGTGCCAGCAGTTTATTCCAGGGCTTGAACACTGAAGCTTTCTTT.

The V gene is TRBV5-4, the J gene TRBJ1-2, with D perhaps matching TRBD1 (5 bases). The CDR3 totals 14 residues. V shed 0 bases and J shed 7 bases, with 13 bases lying between them. Germline V lookup: CDR1 SGHNT, CDR2 YYREEE (reference sequence). CDR3 sequence reads: CASSLAGVPGGYTF. DNA for the CDR3: TGTGCCAGCAGCTTGGCGGGGGTTCCTGGTGGCTACACCTTC.

The rearrangement joins TRBV6-5 to TRBJ1-6; D is possibly TRBD1 (6 bases). Per the germline V gene, CDR1 is MNHEY and CDR2 is SVGAGI. The V end was cut by 6 bases, the J end by 10 bases, with 19 bases between. The CDR3 has 15 residues. CDR3 sequence reads: CASRGGGDGTSPLHF. The CDR3 DNA sequence: TGTGCCAGCAGGGGAGGGGGGGACGGGACATCACCCCTCCACTTT.

This clone was found a few times. This chain uses TRBV4-1 with TRBJ2-1; a weak D match, TRBD2 (5 bases). The CDR3 extends over 16 amino acids. The V end lost 5 bases, the J end lost 0 bases, and 14 bases lay between the germline ends. CDR1 and CDR2 (germline): MGHRA, YSYEKL. The CDR3 here is CASSSGTSNSYNEQFF. DNA of the CDR3: TGCGCCAGCAGCTCGGGAACCTCCAACTCCTACAATGAGCAGTTCTTC.

For this clone: The sample contains more than one DNA sequence encoding this CDR3. The genes are TRBV28 and TRBJ1-5, with D possibly being TRBD1 (5 bases). Germline values: CDR1 MDHEN, CDR2 SYDVKM. With 2 bases removed from V and 7 bases from J, the gap between germline ends came to 12 bases. The CDR3 sequence is 14 residues long. Here the CDR3 reads CASSLTGGGQPQHF. The DNA for the CDR3 is TGTGCCAGCAGTTTAACGGGGGGAGGGCAGCCCCAGCATTTT.

V gene TRBV7-3 combines with J gene TRBJ2-3; the D gene is possibly TRBD1 (5 bases). The germline V and J ends were trimmed by 1 base and 4 bases, with 6 bases remaining between them. Looked up from germline, CDR1 is SGHTA and CDR2 is FQGTGA. This CDR3 is 13 amino acids long. CDR3: CASSLNRPDTQYF. CDR3 DNA sequence: TGTGCCAGCAGCTTAAACAGGCCAGATACGCAGTATTTT.

This clone showed up just once. The chain recombines TRBV7-6 with TRBJ2-1, with 12 bases aligning to TRBD2. The CDR3 contains 15 residues. Germline V gives CDR1 SGHVS, CDR2 FNYEAQ. Trimming took 4 bases from V and 4 from J; bases not matched to a gene: 2. For the CDR3, the DNA is TGTGCCAGCAGCTCCGGGACTAGCGGGTACAATGAGCAGTTCTTC. Amino acid sequence: CASSSGTSGYNEQFF.

Here the CDR3 DNA reads TGTGCCAGCAGCCCCCGGGACTACGCGAGGGAGCAGTACTTC. It codes for CASSPRDYAREQYF. The chain joins TRBV7-9 to TRBJ2-7; 7 positions match TRBD2. Germline V gene data show CDR1 as SEHNR and CDR2 as FQNEAQ (reference sequence). This CDR3 has 14 residues. V was pared by 5 bases and J by 7 bases, with 11 bases of the junction left unmatched.

This clone was observed a few times. The CDR3: CASSLGLPGQGSAEQYF. DNA of the CDR3: TGCGCCAGCAGCTTGGGGCTACCGGGACAGGGTTCAGCCGAGCAGTACTTC. The chain is built from TRBV5-1 and TRBJ2-7; 9 bases line up with TRBD1. The V gene's germline CDR1 is SGHRS and CDR2 YFSETQ. V lost 0 bases and J lost 6; bases outside the gene matches: 13. CDR3 length: 17 amino acids. The full variable domain, in which reference TRBV5-1 and TRBJ2-7 provide the parts outside the CDR3, is KAGVTQTPRYLIKTRGQQVTLSCSPISGHRSVSWYQQTPGQGLQFLFEYFSETQRNKGNFPGRFSGRQFSNSRSEMNVSTLELGDSALYLCASSLGLPGQGSAEQYFGPGTRLTVT.